Below, 2 T cell receptor beta chains from the same sample are listed, as sequenced in a study of cytomegalovirus exposure and HLA in healthy donors. PCR was performed using 60 Vbeta and 13 Jbeta primers. TCRdb's table, derived via immunoSEQ multiplex PCR, lists solely in-frame clones and lacks some. This table holds roughly 110,000 clones, around 75% found once. Sample: PBMCs. The receptors here all came from a woman aged 30 to 39 in good health and CMV-seronegative.

The V call is TRBV19, the J call TRBJ2-3; D is possibly TRBD2 (6 bases). V was pared by 7 bases and J by 1 base, with 15 bases between. This CDR3 region has 15 residues. CDR1 and CDR2 from the germline V gene are LNHDA and SQIVND (reference sequence). The DNA of the CDR3 is TGTGCCAGTACATCGGGGGTAGGAGGCACAGATACGCAGTATTTT. The encoded protein is CASTSGVGGTDTQYF.

This chain connects TRBV9 to TRBJ1-5; D gene uncertain. The V end was cut by 0 bases, the J end by 6 bases, with 7 bases between. CDR3 size: 13 residues. CDR1 is SGDLS, CDR2 YYNGEE, per germline. The CDR3, as DNA: TGTGCCAGCAGCGTAGCGTCCTCTCAGCCCCAGCATTTT. Translated: CASSVASSQPQHF. Filled out from reference TRBV9 and TRBJ1-5, the complete variable domain reads DSGVTQTPKHLITATGQRVTLRCSPRSGDLSVYWYQQSLDQGLQFLIQYYNGEERAKGNILERFSAQQFPDLHSELNLSSLELGDSALYFCASSVASSQPQHFGDGTRLSIL.